This TCR beta chain was profiled in a study of vaccination and CD4 T cells after COVID-19 (dated by TCRdb to between 2022 and 2023). Study-level background: Convalescent patients had a positive SARS-CoV-2 result on nasal swab PCR, and of these patients, several had mild disease and one had severe disease. The spike-specific CD4+ TCR repertoire was compared before and after mRNA vaccination in around ten COVID-19 convalescent patients and several infection-naive healthy vaccine recipients. Post-vaccine blood samples were collected a median of 72 days after the second vaccine dose, ranging from about 12 to 241 days. Overlapping spike peptide pools from SARS-CoV-2 and from the common cold coronaviruses HCoV-NL63, HCoV-OC43 and HCoV-229E were used as culture stimuli. Participants received two doses of either the Pfizer-BioNTech BNT162b2 vaccine (n=8) or the Moderna mRNA-1273 vaccine (n=2). The convalescent cohort comprised six males and four females, including two Hispanic individuals, seven Caucasians, two Asians and one multiracial person. As controls, cultures received a CEFX viral epitope pool (the positive control), an HIV-1 Nef peptide pool (the negative control), or no peptide at all. Post-COVID blood samples from convalescent patients were collected a median of around 100 days after diagnosis, with a range of roughly 30 to 170 days.

The sample's treatment or condition label, in plain terms: approximately 11-day PBMC culture with coronavirus spike peptide pools or control peptides (ViraFEST assay). The ViraFEST assay, used in the study, expanded antigen-specific T cells with peptide pools and then identified the expanded clonotypes through TCR sequencing. The convalescent patients' positive SARS-CoV-2 PCR tests fell between March and December 2020, which was before the Alpha, Beta and Delta variants emerged in the United States. About 2 million PBMCs per well were cultured in IMDM with approximately 5% human AB serum and approximately 9.1 IU/ml IL-2, plus 10 ug/ml peptide pools. Half of the culture medium was replaced with fresh IL-2-containing medium on days 3 and 7. Once the cells had been in culture for roughly 10 days, the EasySep CD4+ T cell isolation kit was used to isolate CD4+ T cells by negative selection. Ficoll-Paque Plus gradient centrifugation was used to isolate PBMCs from whole blood, and the isolated PBMCs were then either used fresh or cryopreserved at -140C. In general, triplicate wells were set up for every culture condition.

Worth noting for this clonotype: Its antigen is still unknown. Per-nucleotide qualities are absent, and no much larger clonotype sits a single base away.

There are 12 amino acids in the CDR3, from cysteine to phenylalanine inclusive. CDR3 DNA is the only sequence kept; it has 36 bases, read in frame from the first base. The junction carries 7 bases between V and J, which are trimmed by 3 bases and 5 bases respectively. From a lookup of the germline V gene (reference sequence), CDR1 and CDR2 are LNHDA and SQIVND. To prepare the library, PCR was applied. At the Johns Hopkins FTIC core, DNA from the cultured CD4+ T cells underwent TCR sequencing with the Oncomine TCR Beta short-read assay. Genomic DNA was extracted from the cultured CD4+ T cells with the QIAamp micro DNA kit. Oncomine TCR Beta libraries made from cultured CD4+ T cells were pooled using unique dual indexes and sequenced on an Illumina iSeq 100. In the source study's methods: Non-productive sequences were removed, and CDR3s not starting with C, not ending with F or W, or shorter than 7 amino acids were discarded. Antigen-specific clonotypes were identified using the MANAFEST web application through comparison of peptide-stimulated wells with reference and other culture wells. Positive clones required FDR below 0.05, an odds ratio above 5, and productive frequency above 0.1% in at least two of three replicate wells. A clonotype counted as cross-reactive if it showed significant expansion both in the SARS-CoV-2 spike wells and in at least one common cold coronavirus spike condition. CDR3 homology was assessed with Levenshtein distances (stringdist) and unrooted phylogenetic trees (ape) in R version 3.6.1. TCRdb trimmed public reads at Q25 via fastp, called clones via MiXCR and kept in-frame beta chains. Entries are consolidated by CDR3 protein sequence, retaining the most common genes and DNA. The V and J calls, along with clone size, are taken from TCRdb and not from the paper's own processing. The sample table records roughly 9,000 distinct CDR3 sequences; roughly 51% of these occur just once. The ten largest clonotypes hold approximately 20% of the sample.

The research as a whole found: Relatively few convalescent patients were included in the study, and early timepoints after natural infection were not analyzed. Of the vaccine-specific clones in convalescent patients, 304 of 307, or nearly all, reacted only to SARS-CoV-2 spike and did not cross-react with common cold coronaviruses. Among the post-vaccine SARS-CoV-2-reactive clones in convalescent patients, a median about 86% showed up only after vaccination, which suggests vaccine-specific priming. The median number of SARS-CoV-2-reactive clonotypes rose from under 25 after infection to 38 after vaccination, but the change was not significant.

The receptor was isolated from a human donor who had recovered from COVID-19. Sequencing was performed on CD4+ T cells from blood, cultured in vitro. This receptor chain uses TRBV19 and TRBJ1-1, with the identity of the D gene unclear. The encoded CDR3 is CASSMGLTEAFF. Read as DNA, the sequence is TGTGCCAGTAGTATGGGTTTAACTGAAGCTTTCTTT.